This T cell receptor beta chain derives from a study of identical twins. This clonotype turned up a few times. Its antigen is unknown. Unique molecular identifiers were in the cDNA, with template-switch universal primer binding. MiXCR was run by TCRdb on the 5' RACE reads, yielding one entry per CDR3 protein. The sample holds about 570,000 distinct CDR3 sequences, more than 9% seen once. Whole-study results and caveats: Models came in too low on out-of-frame TCR alpha sharing in monozygotic twins. Where beta out-of-frame sequences were concerned, excess twin sharing was weaker.

The sample was also reused in another study, on yellow fever vaccine responses in identical twins. From that study: The T cell response to vaccination in identical twins was reportedly partly convergent and partly personalized.

The receptor's source is a woman aged 18-29 years in good health. Sequencing was performed on PBMCs.

CDR3 bases: TGTGCCAGCAGTGAACTAGCGGGGGCCACCGGGGAGCTGTTTTTT. Translated, it gives CASSELAGATGELFF. V and J are TRBV2 and TRBJ2-2; 10 bases are shared with TRBD2. CDR1 is SNHLY and CDR2 is FYNNEI in the germline V gene. J lost 4 bases, V lost 2 bases, and 1 base had no gene match. This CDR3 is built from 15 residues.